A single sample gave rise to the 8 T cell receptor beta chains below, sequenced in a study of T cells in localized non-small cell lung cancer. Produced via immunoSEQ multiplex PCR; TCRdb's table is partial and in-frame only. The table includes 65,000 to 95,000 clones, around 80% detected once. The source was PBMCs, collected before any cancer treatment. These receptors all come from a man aged 40 to 75 with stage II squamous cell lung carcinoma.

This clone has just a few counts. V is TRBV25-1 and J is TRBJ1-6; D uncertain. Germline V gives CDR1 MGHDK, CDR2 SYGVNS. This CDR3 has 14 amino acids. The V end was cut by 3 bases, the J end by 6 bases, with 9 bases between. The CDR3 nucleotides are TGTGCCAGCAGTGAGGATCGATTTAATTCACCCCTCCACTTT. The encoded protein is CASSEDRFNSPLHF. Full variable domain (outside the CDR3, taken from reference TRBV25-1 and TRBJ1-6): EADIYQTPRYLVIGTGKKITLECSQTMGHDKMYWYQQDPGMELHLIHYSYGVNSTEKGDLSSESTVSRIRTEHFPLTLESARPSHTSQYLCASSEDRFNSPLHFGNGTRLTVT.

The V gene is TRBV4-1, the J gene TRBJ1-2, with a tentative D call TRBD1 (6 bases). Germline V gene lookup returns CDR1 MGHRA and CDR2 YSYEKL. The CDR3 is 15 residues long. Trimming cost V 1 base and J 7 bases, with 16 bases left between them. The CDR3 spells CASSQVAGAMTGYTF. The DNA of the CDR3 is TGCGCCAGCAGCCAAGTTGCAGGGGCTATGACTGGCTACACCTTC.

The V gene is TRBV6-5, the J gene TRBJ1-1; unclear D gene. Between the trimmed V and J ends, which lost 2 bases and 1 base, there was a span of 5 bases. Germline loops: CDR1 MNHEY, CDR2 SVGAGI. This CDR3 contains 13 residues. The CDR3 reads CASSYVQNTEAFF. CDR3 nucleotides: TGTGCCAGCAGTTACGTACAGAACACTGAAGCTTTCTTT.

J is TRBJ2-1 and V is TRBV28; 15 bases line up with TRBD2. This CDR3 spans 16 amino acids. The germline gives CDR1 MDHEN, CDR2 SYDVKM. Trimming cost V 5 bases and J 3 bases; bases outside gene matches: 2. Written as DNA, the CDR3 is TGTGCCAGCAGTAGGGGACTAGCGGGAGGCTACAATGAGCAGTTCTTC. Translation gives CASSRGLAGGYNEQFF. Full variable domain (outside the CDR3, taken from reference TRBV28 and TRBJ2-1): DVKVTQSSRYLVKRTGEKVFLECVQDMDHENMFWYRQDPGLGLRLIYFSYDVKMKEKGDIPEGYSVSREKKERFSLILESASTNQTSMYLCASSRGLAGGYNEQFFGPGTRLTVL.

The rearrangement joins TRBV27 to TRBJ1-3; weak D call: TRBD1 (6 bases). Germline V gene sequence: CDR1 MNHEY, CDR2 SMNVEV (reference sequence). CDR3 size: 15 residues. Between the trimmed V and J ends, which lost 9 bases and 0 bases, there was a span of 15 bases. The CDR3 loop is CASSDRSSSGNTIYF. The CDR3 region has the DNA TGTGCCAGTTCTGACAGGAGTAGCTCTGGAAACACCATATATTTT.

The rearrangement links TRBV7-8 to TRBJ2-7; 8 bases are shared with TRBD1. The germline CDR1 and CDR2 sequences are SGHVS and FQNEAQ. The V gene end was trimmed by 1 base and the J gene end by 4 bases; junction bases not matched to a gene: 3. CDR3 length equals 14 residues. In nucleotides, the CDR3 is TGTGCCAGCAGCTTAGGGCAGGGGGCGTACGAGCAGTACTTC. This translates into CASSLGQGAYEQYF.

This chain uses TRBV28 with TRBJ2-1, with TRBD2 matching 7 bases. CDR3 length: 17 residues. Germline V gene sequence: CDR1 MDHEN, CDR2 SYDVKM. V shed 2 bases, J shed 5 bases, and the junction held 12 bases outside the gene matches. CDR3: CASSLATLGTTNNEQFF. The CDR3 nucleotides are TGTGCCAGCAGTTTAGCCACCCTCGGGACTACAAACAATGAGCAGTTCTTC.

This CDR3 is CSVRGTANTGELFF. In DNA form, the CDR3 reads TGCAGCGTTAGAGGGACGGCGAACACCGGGGAGCTGTTTTTT. This chain connects TRBV29-1 to TRBJ2-2; D is perhaps TRBD1 or TRBD2 (5 bases each). CDR1 and CDR2 (germline): SQVTM, ANQGSEA. This CDR3 has 14 amino acids. Trimming left V 5 bases short and J 0 bases short, with 10 bases between.